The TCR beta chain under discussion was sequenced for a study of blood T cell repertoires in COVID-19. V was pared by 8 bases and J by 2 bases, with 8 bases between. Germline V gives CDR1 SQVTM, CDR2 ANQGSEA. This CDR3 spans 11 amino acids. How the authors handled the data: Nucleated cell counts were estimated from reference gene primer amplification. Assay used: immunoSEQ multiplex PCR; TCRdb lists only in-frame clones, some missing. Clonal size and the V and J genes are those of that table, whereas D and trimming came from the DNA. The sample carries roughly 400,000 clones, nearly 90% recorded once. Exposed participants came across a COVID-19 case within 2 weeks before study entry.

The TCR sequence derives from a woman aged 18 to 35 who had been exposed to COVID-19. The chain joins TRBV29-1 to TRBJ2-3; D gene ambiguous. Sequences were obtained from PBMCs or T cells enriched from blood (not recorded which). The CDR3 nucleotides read TGCAGCCAGACTGTCACAGATACGCAGTATTTT. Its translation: CSQTVTDTQYF.